A single sample is the source of the 25 T cell receptor beta chains below, sequenced in a study of breast tumors, draining lymph nodes, adjacent tissues. Each CDR3 protein gets one entry after TCRdb re-called the multiplex PCR reads with MiXCR. The sample records around 140,000 distinct CDR3 sequences, about 22% being singletons. Samples came from axillary lymph nodes draining the breast cancer. Sequencing was performed on axillary lymph node tissue. The source is a female donor with breast cancer. Some clones in this sample may be carry-over from other donors' samples.

Points on this clonotype: A much larger clone lies a single base off, so this may be a read error. The chain has TRBV5-5 and TRBJ1-5, with TRBD1 matching 10 bases. The CDR3 covers 14 residues. CDR1 and CDR2 from the germline V gene are SGHKS and YYEKEE (reference sequence). The CDR3 loop is CASSPDRGNQLQHF. The CDR3 region has the DNA TGTGCCAGCAGTCCGGACAGGGGGAATCAGCTCCAGCATTTT.

The DNA of the CDR3 is TGTGCCAGCAGTTTATCCGAACAGGGTGCGGATGGCTACACCTTC. The encoded protein is CASSLSEQGADGYTF. The chain carries TRBV28 and TRBJ1-2; possible D gene TRBD1, 6 bases. Looked up from germline, CDR1 is MDHEN and CDR2 is SYDVKM. Trimming cost V 1 base and J 6 bases, with 15 bases left between them. This CDR3 is built from 15 residues.

This clonotype was seen at least ten times. This chain joins TRBV12-3 or TRBV12-4 and TRBJ2-5, with 10 positions matching TRBD1. This CDR3 has 15 amino acids. V shed 5 bases and J 5 bases; nucleotides not matched to a gene: 8. CDR3 DNA: TGTGCCAGCAGTCCGCAGACAGGGGGCGTGGAGACCCAGTACTTC. This sequence encodes CASSPQTGGVETQYF.

This clonotype was seen many times. The chain uses TRBV18 and TRBJ2-2; D not certain. V dropped 3 bases and J dropped 5 bases, with 1 base sitting between them. Germline V gives CDR1 KGHSH, CDR2 LQKENI. The CDR3 has 11 residues. CDR3 protein: CASSPTGELFF. As DNA, the CDR3 is TGTGCCAGCTCACCGACCGGGGAGCTGTTTTTT.

This clonotype showed up many times. The chain is built from TRBV7-9 and TRBJ2-3; 13 positions agree with TRBD2. The CDR3 length is 20 residues. Germline V gives CDR1 SEHNR, CDR2 FQNEAQ (reference sequence). Trimming at V came to 1 base and at J to 5 bases, leaving 15 bases not matched to a gene. CDR3 loop: CASSLVIGTSGTFRRDTQYF. DNA for the CDR3: TGTGCCAGCAGCTTAGTGATCGGGACTAGCGGGACCTTCCGCCGAGATACGCAGTATTTT.

This clonotype was counted at least ten times. This chain links TRBV11-2 with TRBJ2-1; D is unclear. Germline V CDR1 and CDR2: SGHAT, FQNNGV. The CDR3 totals 11 residues. Deletions cut 2 bases from V and 10 bases from J, with 6 bases between. CDR3 in DNA: TGTGCCAGCAGCTTATCACGGGAGCAGTTCTTC. Its translation: CASSLSREQFF.

This clonotype has only a few counts. The V and J genes are TRBV28 and TRBJ2-7; 7 bases align to TRBD1. Germline assignment: CDR1 MDHEN and CDR2 SYDVKM. With 3 bases clipped from V and 0 bases from J, the junction kept 5 bases outside the gene matches. This CDR3 region has 15 residues. For the CDR3, the DNA is TGTGCCAGCAGTTTGCCCGGGACAGACTCCTACGAGCAGTACTTC. Amino acids: CASSLPGTDSYEQYF. Combining the CDR3 with reference TRBV28 and TRBJ2-7 gives the whole variable domain DVKVTQSSRYLVKRTGEKVFLECVQDMDHENMFWYRQDPGLGLRLIYFSYDVKMKEKGDIPEGYSVSREKKERFSLILESASTNQTSMYLCASSLPGTDSYEQYFGPGTRLTVT.

This clonotype was seen ten or more times. This sequence joins TRBV7-8 and TRBJ1-2; unclear D gene. V was clipped by 8 bases and J by 0 bases, with 31 bases between them. The length of the CDR3 is 20 residues. The germline V gene has CDR1 SGHVS and CDR2 FQNEAQ. CDR3 sequence reads: CASLPRSARMKNTPNYGYTF. The CDR3 bases are TGTGCCAGCCTACCGAGGTCAGCTAGAATGAAAAACACCCCTAACTATGGCTACACCTTC.

This clonotype appeared many times. V and J are TRBV7-6 and TRBJ2-7; no reliable D call. Germline CDR1 SGHVS, CDR2 FNYEAQ. The germline V and J ends were trimmed by 1 base and 4 bases, with 14 bases remaining between them. The CDR3 runs 15 residues. The CDR3 protein is CASSLEALPLYEQYF. The CDR3 bases are TGTGCCAGCAGCTTAGAGGCGCTGCCCCTTTACGAGCAGTACTTC. The variable domain in full, with the rest retrieved from reference TRBV7-6 and TRBJ2-7, is GAGVSQSPRYKVTKRGQDVALRCDPISGHVSLYWYRQALGQGPEFLTYFNYEAQQDKSGLPNDRFSAERPEGSISTLTIQRTEQRDSAMYRCASSLEALPLYEQYFGPGTRLTVT.

In its sample, this clonotype was seen many times. The chain combines TRBV7-9 with TRBJ2-3; D tentatively fits TRBD1 or TRBD2 (5 bases each). V lost 5 bases and J 9 bases, leaving 9 bases between the germline ends. This CDR3 has 11 amino acids. Looked up from germline, CDR1 is SEHNR and CDR2 is FQNEAQ (reference sequence). In DNA, the CDR3 is TGTGCCAGCAGCGACCGGGACACGCAGTATTTT. Translation: CASSDRDTQYF.

This clonotype was detected ten times or more. The chain uses TRBV6-1 and TRBJ2-5; 9 nucleotides agree with TRBD2. This CDR3 has 16 amino acids. The V gene's germline CDR1 is MNHNS and CDR2 SASEGT. Trimming at V came to 8 bases and at J to 5 bases, leaving 15 bases not matched to a gene. In nucleotides, the CDR3 is TGTGCCAGCGGGGCACTAGCGGGTGCTTCGGAGGAGACCCAGTACTTC. It encodes CASGALAGASEETQYF.

This clonotype was observed at least ten times. The rearrangement joins TRBV7-8 to TRBJ1-6, with D possibly being TRBD1 (6 bases). Germline assignment: CDR1 SGHVS and CDR2 FQNEAQ. Between the trimmed V and J ends, which lost 1 base and 0 bases, there was a span of 10 bases. The CDR3 sequence is 17 residues long. This CDR3 reads CASSLVTGSSYNSPLHF. For the CDR3, the DNA is TGTGCCAGCAGCTTAGTAACAGGGAGCTCCTATAATTCACCCCTCCACTTT.

This clonotype occurred many times. This chain uses TRBV20-1 with TRBJ2-7; the D is unclear. Germline CDR1 DFQATT, CDR2 SNEGSKA (reference sequence). V gave up 5 bases and J gave up 3 bases, with 14 bases separating them. The CDR3 totals 13 residues. The DNA for the CDR3 is TGCAGTGCTTTATCGACCCTTTTCTACGAGCAGTACTTC. This sequence encodes CSALSTLFYEQYF.

Comment on this clonotype: This may be a read error: a much more frequent sequence differs by one nucleotide. This rearrangement joins TRBV6-1 to TRBJ2-7; D is perhaps TRBD1 or TRBD2 (5 bases each). This CDR3 is 13 amino acids long. Germline lookup yields CDR1 MNHNS and CDR2 SASEGT. CDR3 amino acids: CASNEARGYEQYF. The CDR3 nucleotides are TGTGCCAGCAATGAAGCGAGGGGATACGAGCAGTACTTC.

The table lists this clonotype with many counts. The genes are TRBV11-2 and TRBJ2-3, with 10 nucleotides matching TRBD2. J gave up 4 bases and V 1 base, and 8 bases lay outside the gene matches. Germline CDR1 is SGHAT and CDR2 is FQNNGV. This CDR3 is built from 17 residues. The CDR3 DNA follows: TGTGCCAGCAGCTTAGGAACTCTAGCGGGAGCCTCAGATACGCAGTATTTT. It translates to CASSLGTLAGASDTQYF. The whole variable domain, filled in from reference TRBV11-2 and TRBJ2-3, reads EAGVAQSPRYKIIEKRQSVAFWCNPISGHATLYWYQQILGQGPKLLIQFQNNGVVDDSQLPKDRFSAERLKGVDSTLKIQPAKLEDSAVYLCASSLGTLAGASDTQYFGPGTRLTVL.

The sample holds a few counts of this clonotype. This sequence joins TRBV9 and TRBJ2-1, with unresolved D. This CDR3 comprises 16 residues. The V end lost 0 bases, the J end lost 3 bases, and 13 bases lay between the germline ends. CDR1 is SGDLS, CDR2 YYNGEE, per germline. The CDR3 reads CASSVGSGSFYNEQFF. The CDR3 DNA follows: TGTGCCAGCAGCGTAGGATCGGGCAGTTTCTACAATGAGCAGTTCTTC.

This clonotype was picked up many times. The V and J genes are TRBV3-1 and TRBJ1-6; 10 nucleotides agree with TRBD1. Germline V gene lookup returns CDR1 LGHDT and CDR2 YNNKEL (reference sequence). V shed 6 bases, J shed 8 bases, and the junction held 7 bases outside the gene matches. The CDR3 extends over 15 amino acids. In DNA form, the CDR3 reads TGTGCCAGCAGGCATCGACAGGGGGCTGATTCACCCCTCCACTTT. Translating it yields CASRHRQGADSPLHF.

The table lists this clonotype with many counts. This sequence joins TRBV10-1 and TRBJ2-7, with D possibly matching TRBD1 (5 bases). The CDR3 is 12 amino acids. Germline assignment: CDR1 WNHNN and CDR2 SYGVQD (reference sequence). V lost 5 bases and J 6 bases, leaving 11 bases between the germline ends. DNA for the CDR3: TGCGCCAGCAGTACCCAGGGTTGCGAGCAGTACTTC. It encodes CASSTQGCEQYF.

This clonotype was counted at least ten times. V is TRBV4-3 and J is TRBJ2-3; 14 bases are a match to TRBD2. The CDR3 has 16 residues. V gave up 3 bases and J gave up 2 bases; unmatched junction bases: 1. The germline V gene has CDR1 LGHNA and CDR2 YSLEER. The DNA for the CDR3 is TGCGCCAGCAGCCAGGGACTAGCGGGGGACACAGATACGCAGTATTTT. The encoded protein is CASSQGLAGDTDTQYF.

About this clonotype itself: A much more abundant neighbour one base away suggests this may be a read error. This is likely a read error, given that the CDR3 carries no conserved phenylalanine or tryptophan at its end. This chain joins TRBV5-1 and TRBJ2-2; 14 nucleotides agree with TRBD2. CDR3 length: 20 amino acids. V gave up 4 bases and J gave up 0 bases; unmatched junction bases: 11. Per germline, CDR1 SGHRS and CDR2 YFSETQ. The DNA for the CDR3 is TGCGCCAGCAGCCTCTCCGCCGGGACTAGCGGGAGATCGAACACCGGGGAGCTGTTTTGT. Translated, it gives CASSLSAGTSGRSNTGELFC.

To note about this clonotype: Since a much larger clone is just one base distant, this may be a read error. The gene calls are TRBV3-2 and TRBJ2-7; the DNA was not compared with TRBD2, the D call given in the table. TRBV3-2 counts as a pseudogene. The CDR3 has 16 residues. The CDR3 loop is CASSQEFSREEDEQYF. The CDR3 nucleotides are TGTGCCAGCAGCCAAGAATTTAGCAGGGAGGAAGACGAGCAGTACTTC.

Ten or more counts support this clonotype. V gene TRBV2 combines with J gene TRBJ2-5; D uncertain. Looked up from germline, CDR1 is SNHLY and CDR2 is FYNNEI. This CDR3 spans 13 amino acids. Deletions cut 7 bases from V and 3 bases from J, with 12 bases between. As DNA, the CDR3 is TGTGCCAGCACGAGACAACAAGAAGAGACCCAGTACTTC. It encodes CASTRQQEETQYF. The whole variable domain, filled in from reference TRBV2 and TRBJ2-5, reads EPEVTQTPSHQVTQMGQEVILRCVPISNHLYFYWYRQILGQKVEFLVSFYNNEISEKSEIFDDQFSVERPDGSNFTLKIRSTKLEDSAMYFCASTRQQEETQYFGPGTRLLVL.

This clonotype was counted many times. V usage is TRBV27 and J usage is TRBJ2-7, with TRBD1 identical over 7 bases. The CDR3 spans 14 residues. Germline CDR1 and CDR2: MNHEY and SMNVEV (reference sequence). After removal of 5 bases from V and 4 bases from J, the junction contained 8 bases not matched to a gene. Here the CDR3 reads CASSRHQGVYEQYF. The CDR3 nucleotides are TGTGCCAGCAGTCGTCATCAGGGGGTATACGAGCAGTACTTC.

Only a few counts were recorded for this clonotype. The chain carries TRBV30 and TRBJ1-5; maybe TRBD1 (6 bases). Germline CDR1 is GTSNPN and CDR2 is SVGIG (reference sequence). The CDR3 has 13 amino acids. Trimming pared 2 bases from V and 4 bases from J, leaving 9 bases between. CDR3 sequence (DNA): TGTGCCTGGAGTAAACAGGGTAATCAGCCCCAGCATTTT. It translates to CAWSKQGNQPQHF.

This clonotype was observed at least ten times. The genes are TRBV7-9 and TRBJ2-7; 7 nucleotides agree with TRBD2. CDR3 length equals 14 residues. CDR1 SEHNR and CDR2 FQNEAQ come from the germline V gene (reference sequence). The trim removed 1 base at V and 6 bases at J, leaving 6 bases unmatched. The CDR3 DNA reads TGTGCCAGCAGCTTAGGACTAGCATCTAGCGAGCAGTACTTC. Its protein product is CASSLGLASSEQYF.